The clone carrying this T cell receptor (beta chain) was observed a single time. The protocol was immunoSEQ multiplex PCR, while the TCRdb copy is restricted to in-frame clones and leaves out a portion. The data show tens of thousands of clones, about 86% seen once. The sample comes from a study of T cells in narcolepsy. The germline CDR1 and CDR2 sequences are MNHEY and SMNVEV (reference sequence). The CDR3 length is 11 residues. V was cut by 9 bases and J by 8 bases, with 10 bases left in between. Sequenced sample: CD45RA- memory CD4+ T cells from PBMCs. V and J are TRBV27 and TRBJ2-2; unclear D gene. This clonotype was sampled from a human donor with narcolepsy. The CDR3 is CASVQGGELFF. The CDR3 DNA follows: TGTGCCAGTGTGCAAGGAGGGGAGCTGTTTTTT.